This TCR beta chain was documented in a study of shared T cell receptors in the human thymus. The CDR3 has 18 amino acids. Per the germline V gene, CDR1 is SGHDT and CDR2 is YYEEEE. Deletions cut 0 bases from V and 0 bases from J, with 18 bases between. The assay was immunoSEQ multiplex PCR, and TCRdb's table has in-frame clones only and misses some. The data show approximately 760,000 clones, with 80% to 90% seen just once and 0.008% to 0.011% held by the top ten. This sample was also put to use in a study of human thymus T cells.

This rearrangement joins TRBV5-6 to TRBJ2-5; D perhaps matches TRBD1 (5 bases). The sequence came from a girl under three years old with a congenital heart defect. Sequenced material: thymocytes. The CDR3 DNA reads as TGTGCCAGCAGCTTGGCCTGGGGCGGCCCCTGGTACCAAGAGACCCAGTACTTC. This codes for CASSLAWGGPWYQETQYF.